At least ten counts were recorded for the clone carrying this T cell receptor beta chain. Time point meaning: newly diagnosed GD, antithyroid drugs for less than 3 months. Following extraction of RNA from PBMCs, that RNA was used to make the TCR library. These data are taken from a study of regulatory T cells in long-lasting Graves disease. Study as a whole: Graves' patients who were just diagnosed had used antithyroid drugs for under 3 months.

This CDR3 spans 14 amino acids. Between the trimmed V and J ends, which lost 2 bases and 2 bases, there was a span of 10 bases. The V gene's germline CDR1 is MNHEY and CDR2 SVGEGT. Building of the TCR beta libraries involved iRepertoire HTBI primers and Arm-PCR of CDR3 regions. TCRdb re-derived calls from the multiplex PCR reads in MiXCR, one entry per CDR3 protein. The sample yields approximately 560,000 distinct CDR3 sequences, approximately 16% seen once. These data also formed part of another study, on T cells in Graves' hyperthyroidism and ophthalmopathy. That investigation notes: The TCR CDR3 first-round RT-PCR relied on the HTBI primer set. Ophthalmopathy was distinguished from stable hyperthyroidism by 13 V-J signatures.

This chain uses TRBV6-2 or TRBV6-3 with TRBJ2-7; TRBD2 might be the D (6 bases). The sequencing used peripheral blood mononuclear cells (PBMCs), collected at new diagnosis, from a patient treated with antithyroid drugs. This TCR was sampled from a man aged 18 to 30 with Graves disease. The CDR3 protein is CASSYQGGTYEQYF. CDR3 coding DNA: TGTGCCAGCAGTTACCAAGGAGGGACCTACGAGCAGTACTTC.